The next 26 T cell receptor beta chains were all read from a single sample in a study of memory CD4+ T cells and cytomegalovirus serostatus. The data were produced by immunoSEQ multiplex PCR, yet TCRdb's version contains in-frame clones alone and is incomplete. Among some 59,000 clones listed, 80% to 85% were seen once. The sort gate was single viable CD3+CD4+CD8-CD45RO+ cells for memory CD4+ T cells. The material sequenced was memory CD4+ T cells from blood. The receptors stem from an adult in good health and CMV-seronegative.

The chain joins TRBV4-2 to TRBJ2-7, with D perhaps TRBD1 (6 bases). The CDR3 contains 15 residues. Deletions cut 0 bases from V and 1 base from J, with 10 bases between. Germline V gene sequence: CDR1 LGHNA, CDR2 YNFKEQ. The CDR3 protein is CASSQDQTGSYEQYF. In DNA, the CDR3 is TGTGCCAGCAGCCAAGATCAAACAGGGTCCTACGAGCAGTACTTC.

The chain employs TRBV10-3 and TRBJ1-5; 9 bases map to TRBD1. V was pared by 5 bases and J by 1 base, with 3 bases of the junction left unmatched. The CDR3 extends over 15 amino acids. Germline V gene data show CDR1 as ENHRY and CDR2 as SYGVKD. CDR3 residues: CAISPGQGSNQPQHF. The CDR3 region has the DNA TGTGCCATCAGTCCCGGACAGGGGAGCAATCAGCCCCAGCATTTT.

This clone has a handful of counts. The chain recombines TRBV5-4 with TRBJ1-6; D is perhaps TRBD1 (6 bases). The CDR3 has 14 amino acids. CDR1 and CDR2 (germline): SGHNT, YYREEE (reference sequence). V was cut by 3 bases and J by 4 bases, with 8 bases left in between. Here the CDR3 DNA reads TGTGCCAGCAGCTATAGGGGGTATAATTCACCCCTCCACTTT. Amino acids: CASSYRGYNSPLHF. Full variable domain (rest looked up from reference TRBV5-4 and TRBJ1-6): ETGVTQSPTHLIKTRGQQVTLRCSSQSGHNTVSWYQQALGQGPQFIFQYYREEENGRGNFPPRFSGLQFPNYSSELNVNALELDDSALYLCASSYRGYNSPLHFGNGTRLTVT.

CDR3 coding DNA: TGTGCCAGCAGCTTAGGAGGTCTCCGCAATCAGCCCCAGCATTTT. This gives the protein CASSLGGLRNQPQHF. The gene calls are TRBV7-8 and TRBJ1-5, with unresolved D. V dropped 1 base and J dropped 2 bases, with 9 bases sitting between them. In germline, CDR1 is SGHVS, CDR2 FQNEAQ. The CDR3 consists of 15 residues.

A single count supports this clone. As DNA, the CDR3 is TGTGCCAGCTCACAGGGGCGAAGCACAGATACGCAGTATTTT. It codes for CASSQGRSTDTQYF. The chain joins TRBV18 to TRBJ2-3; the D gene is possibly TRBD1 (5 bases). Trimming shortened V by 4 bases and J by 0 bases, and 8 bases separated the two germline ends. Germline V gives CDR1 KGHSH, CDR2 LQKENI. The CDR3 is 14 amino acids. The entire variable domain, with the rest obtained from reference TRBV18 and TRBJ2-3, is as follows: NAGVMQNPRHLVRRRGQEARLRCSPMKGHSHVYWYRQLPEEGLKFMVYLQKENIIDESGMPKERFSAEFPKEGPSILRIQQVVRGDSAAYFCASSQGRSTDTQYFGPGTRLTVL.

This clone was seen only a few times. The CDR3 DNA is TGTGCCAGCAGCTCTTCTGGGGAGCCCCTCAATGAGCAGTTCTTC. Translated, it gives CASSSSGEPLNEQFF. The chain recombines TRBV7-3 with TRBJ2-1; D might be TRBD2 (5 bases). The CDR3 extends over 15 amino acids. V lost 4 bases to trimming and J lost 6 bases, with 16 bases between them. Looked up from germline, CDR1 is SGHTA and CDR2 is FQGTGA. The full variable domain, with the rest looked up from reference TRBV7-3 and TRBJ2-1, is GAGVSQTPSNKVTEKGKYVELRCDPISGHTALYWYRQSLGQGPEFLIYFQGTGAADDSGLPNDRFFAVRPEGSVSTLKIQRTERGDSAVYLCASSSSGEPLNEQFFGPGTRLTVL.

The chain has TRBV6-1 and TRBJ1-2; D may be TRBD1 (6 bases). V lost 3 bases to trimming and J lost 7 bases, with 15 bases between them. The CDR3 is 14 residues long. Germline CDR1 MNHNS, CDR2 SASEGT. DNA of the CDR3: TGTGCCAGCAGTGACCCTACAGGGTCCCGTGGCTACACCTTC. It encodes CASSDPTGSRGYTF.

The chain carries TRBV2 and TRBJ1-2; D is ambiguous. V dropped 8 bases and J dropped 2 bases, with 6 bases sitting between them. CDR1 and CDR2 from the germline V gene are SNHLY and FYNNEI. CDR3 size: 11 residues. The CDR3 DNA reads as TGTGCCAGCCGCGGGAACTATGGCTACACCTTC. Protein product: CASRGNYGYTF.

V gene TRBV18 combines with J gene TRBJ1-2; 9 positions match TRBD1. Germline V gene data show CDR1 as KGHSH and CDR2 as LQKENI. Germline trimming cut 4 bases from V and 7 bases from J; bases unmatched to any gene: 13. The CDR3 is 16 amino acids. DNA of the CDR3: TGTGCCAGCTCACTCTATGCCCGAACAGGGGGCGGTGGCTACACCTTC. Translating gives CASSLYARTGGGGYTF.

This chain joins TRBV30 and TRBJ1-5; no clear D. CDR3 length equals 13 residues. V lost 2 bases and J lost 5, with 10 bases in between. The V gene's germline CDR1 is GTSNPN and CDR2 SVGIG (reference sequence). As DNA, the CDR3 is TGTGCCTGGAGTCAGTCGGCAGATCAGCCCCAGCATTTT. It is translated as CAWSQSADQPQHF.

Concerning this clone: Relative to the germline gene, one junction end is altered; a read error may explain this. The same CDR3 arises from other DNA sequences in this sample as well. The chain combines TRBV5-1 with TRBJ2-7; maybe TRBD2 (5 bases). The CDR3 runs 13 residues. The germline CDR1 and CDR2 sequences are SGHRS and YFSETQ. DNA of the CDR3: TGCGCCAGCAGCCCTCGGGCCCTGGGAGAGCAGTACTTT. Translated: CASSPRALGEQYF.

This clone came up a few times. The rearrangement uses TRBV7-8 and TRBJ1-2; the D gene is possibly TRBD1 (6 bases). Germline CDR1 reads SGHVS; CDR2 reads FQNEAQ. The CDR3 covers 15 residues. V lost 2 bases and J 3 bases, leaving 13 bases between the germline ends. CDR3 amino acids: CASSLLGAEDYGYTF. In DNA form, the CDR3 reads TGTGCCAGCAGCTTATTGGGGGCGGAAGACTATGGCTACACCTTC. Drawing the rest from reference TRBV7-8 and TRBJ1-2, the complete variable domain is GAGVSQSPRYKVAKRGQDVALRCDPISGHVSLFWYQQALGQGPEFLTYFQNEAQLDKSGLPSDRFFAERPEGSVSTLKIQRTQQEDSAVYLCASSLLGAEDYGYTFGSGTRLTVV.

CDR3: CATSRSGDRAYEQYF. The DNA for the CDR3 is TGTGCCACCAGCAGAAGTGGGGACAGGGCCTACGAGCAGTACTTC. This chain joins TRBV15 and TRBJ2-7; TRBD1 matches at 9 bases. The CDR3 spans 15 residues. Germline trimming cut 2 bases from V and 2 bases from J; bases unmatched to any gene: 4. CDR1 and CDR2 (germline): LNHNV, YYDKDF (reference sequence).

This chain links TRBV29-1 with TRBJ2-5; 9 bases match TRBD2. CDR1 and CDR2 (germline): SQVTM, ANQGSEA. Unmatched junction bases numbered 2, after V lost 1 base and J lost 2 bases. CDR3 length equals 14 residues. The CDR3 coding sequence is TGCAGCGTTGAAGGACTAGCGGTACAAGAGACCCAGTACTTC. Translating it yields CSVEGLAVQETQYF.

The gene calls are TRBV5-4 and TRBJ1-1; 8 positions match TRBD1. V lost 0 bases and J lost 2; bases outside the gene matches: 6. The CDR3 totals 16 residues. Germline CDR1 and CDR2: SGHNT and YYREEE (reference sequence). This chain's CDR3 is CASSLGQGTANTEAFF. The CDR3 region has the DNA TGTGCCAGCAGCTTGGGACAGGGGACCGCAAACACTGAAGCTTTCTTT.

This chain links TRBV5-4 with TRBJ2-5; tentative D call: TRBD2 (5 bases). V shed 2 bases and J shed 4 bases, with 9 bases lying between them. This CDR3 is built from 13 residues. Germline V gene sequence: CDR1 SGHNT, CDR2 YYREEE (reference sequence). The CDR3 coding sequence is TGTGCCAGCAGCTTACGGGGTGGAGAGACCCAGTACTTC. It specifies CASSLRGGETQYF.

The V call is TRBV5-1, the J call TRBJ2-7; either TRBD1 or TRBD2 may fit D (5 bases each). This CDR3 is built from 18 residues. Trimming stripped 4 bases from V and 7 bases from J, with 30 bases between. Germline V lookup: CDR1 SGHRS, CDR2 YFSETQ. For the CDR3, the DNA is TGCGCCAGCAGCCCCTCCCCTTCCCACCCACAGGACTCGGGGGAGCAGTACTTC. Protein product: CASSPSPSHPQDSGEQYF.

The rearrangement links TRBV5-1 to TRBJ2-7; 7 bases line up with TRBD1. Germline CDR1 SGHRS, CDR2 YFSETQ. J was trimmed by 3 bases and V by 4 bases; bases with no gene match: 10. There are 15 residues in the CDR3. CDR3 residues: CASSADRDLLYEQYF. CDR3 nucleotide sequence: TGCGCCAGCAGCGCCGACAGGGACCTACTCTACGAGCAGTACTTC.

V usage is TRBV7-2 and J usage is TRBJ2-1, with D unresolved. Germline V gene lookup returns CDR1 SGHTA and CDR2 FQGNSA. CDR3 length: 13 amino acids. V gave up 11 bases and J gave up 9 bases, with 20 bases separating them. CDR3 residues: CAVSQFITSEQFF. The CDR3 coding sequence is TGTGCCGTTTCCCAGTTTATCACAAGTGAGCAGTTCTTC.

This clone was observed once. The identical CDR3 is also encoded by other nucleotide sequences in the sample. The CDR3 protein is CASSTSGSTDTQYF. CDR3 sequence (DNA): TGTGCCAGCTCGACTAGCGGGAGCACAGATACGCAGTATTTT. The chain uses TRBV19 and TRBJ2-3; 10 nucleotides agree with TRBD2. Per germline, CDR1 LNHDA and CDR2 SQIVND (reference sequence). The CDR3 has 14 amino acids. V lost 9 bases, J lost 0 bases, and 3 bases stayed unmatched.

The rearrangement joins TRBV10-2 to TRBJ1-1, with a possible D match to TRBD1 (5 bases). The CDR3 runs 13 residues. Trimming cost V 8 bases and J 3 bases, with 13 bases left between them. Germline assignment: CDR1 WSHSY and CDR2 SAAADI. The CDR3 loop reads CASFAGGYTEAFF. The CDR3 nucleotides are TGCGCCAGCTTCGCGGGGGGATACACTGAAGCTTTCTTT.

The genes are TRBV5-1 and TRBJ1-4, with a weak D call TRBD1 (5 bases). Per germline, CDR1 SGHRS and CDR2 YFSETQ. CDR3 length equals 16 residues. The V end was cut by 0 bases, the J end by 1 base, with 10 bases between. The CDR3: CASSLAGGETNEKLFF. CDR3 nucleotide sequence: TGCGCCAGCAGCTTGGCCGGGGGGGAAACTAATGAAAAACTGTTTTTT.

The rearrangement uses TRBV6-1 and TRBJ1-4, with D uncertain. This CDR3 region has 13 residues. Germline lookup yields CDR1 MNHNS and CDR2 SASEGT. Trimming shortened V by 8 bases and J by 5 bases, and 12 bases separated the two germline ends. Here the CDR3 reads CASRQVSNEKLFF. CDR3 coding DNA: TGTGCCAGCCGGCAGGTCTCGAATGAAAAACTGTTTTTT.

The rearrangement joins TRBV7-8 to TRBJ2-1; TRBD2 agrees at 14 bases. The trim removed 8 bases at V and 8 bases at J, leaving 5 bases unmatched. CDR3 length equals 14 residues. Germline-derived CDR1 and CDR2 are SGHVS and FQNEAQ. Here the CDR3 DNA reads TGTGCCAGCGCCGGGACTAGCGGGGGAGATGAGCAGTTCTTC. Translating it yields CASAGTSGGDEQFF. Full variable domain (missing parts from reference TRBV7-8 and TRBJ2-1): GAGVSQSPRYKVAKRGQDVALRCDPISGHVSLFWYQQALGQGPEFLTYFQNEAQLDKSGLPSDRFFAERPEGSVSTLKIQRTQQEDSAVYLCASAGTSGGDEQFFGPGTRLTVL.

The chain is built from TRBV7-2 and TRBJ1-2; tentative D call: TRBD1 (5 bases). Deletions cut 5 bases from V and 7 bases from J, with 14 bases between. Germline V lookup: CDR1 SGHTA, CDR2 FQGNSA. This CDR3 region has 13 residues. CDR3 sequence: CASSDHGGVGYTF. The DNA of the CDR3 is TGTGCCAGCAGCGACCATGGGGGGGTTGGCTACACCTTC.

The V and J genes are TRBV19 and TRBJ2-2; D is ambiguous. Germline CDR1 is LNHDA and CDR2 is SQIVND (reference sequence). The germline V and J ends were trimmed by 3 bases and 0 bases, with 5 bases remaining between them. The CDR3 length is 14 residues. CDR3 DNA sequence: TGTGCCAGTAGTATTTCCCCGAACACCGGGGAGCTGTTTTTT. This gives the protein CASSISPNTGELFF.